The entry that follows covers one T cell receptor (beta chain) sequence. The antigen is not known. This specimen comes from a study of OX40 agonist ivuxolimab in advanced cancers. For the study at large: Participants could have had prior anti-PD-1, anti-PD-L1 or anti-CTLA-4 therapy, and approximately 40% had some.

With 5 bases clipped from V and 6 bases from J, the junction kept 8 bases outside the gene matches. Per germline, CDR1 SNHLY and CDR2 FYNNEI. The CDR3 is made up of 14 amino acids. Notes on the study in general: Partial responders dosed at 0.1-3.0 mg/kg displayed clonal expansion ranking among the lowest. There were, on average, more expanded clones in CD8+ T cells than in CD4+.

The table came from immunoSEQ multiplex PCR; TCRdb's copy has only in-frame clones and leaves some out. The sample includes under 100,000 clones, 92% of them seen just once. The chain employs TRBV2 and TRBJ2-7; TRBD2 aligns across 9 bases. Sample: CD4+ or CD8+ T cells sorted from blood, taken in a trial of the OX40 agonist ivuxolimab. This clonotype was obtained from an adult with an advanced solid tumor such as melanoma, head and neck, liver or kidney cancer. In DNA, the CDR3 is TGTGCCAGCAGTCGTGGGACTAGCTCGTCCGAGCAGTACTTC. Its protein product is CASSRGTSSSEQYF. The full variable domain, rest sourced from reference TRBV2 and TRBJ2-7, is EPEVTQTPSHQVTQMGQEVILRCVPISNHLYFYWYRQILGQKVEFLVSFYNNEISEKSEIFDDQFSVERPDGSNFTLKIRSTKLEDSAMYFCASSRGTSSSEQYFGPGTRLTVT.